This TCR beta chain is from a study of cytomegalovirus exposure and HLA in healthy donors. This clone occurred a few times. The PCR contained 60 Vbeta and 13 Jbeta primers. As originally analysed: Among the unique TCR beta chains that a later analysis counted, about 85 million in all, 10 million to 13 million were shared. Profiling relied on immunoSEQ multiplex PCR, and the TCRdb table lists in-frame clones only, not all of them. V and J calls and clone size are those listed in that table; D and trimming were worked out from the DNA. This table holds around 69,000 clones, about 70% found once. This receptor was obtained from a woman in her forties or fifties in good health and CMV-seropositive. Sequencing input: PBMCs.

The CDR3 DNA is TGTGCCAGCAGTTTAAGTGGGACTAGCGGGAGCAATGAGCAGTTCTTC. Translation: CASSLSGTSGSNEQFF. The chain combines TRBV27 with TRBJ2-1, with 14 bases that match TRBD2. This CDR3 has 16 residues. Germline trimming cut 2 bases from V and 6 bases from J; bases unmatched to any gene: 3. Germline V gene sequence: CDR1 MNHEY, CDR2 SMNVEV (reference sequence).